This is a list of T cell receptor beta chains from one sample in a study of metastatic and nonmetastatic thyroid tumors. TCRdb called clones again from the PCR reads with MiXCR. The top ten clones hold around an eighth of a sample with approximately 17,000 clones, roughly a quarter of them seen once. Sequences were obtained from adjacent normal tissue. These receptors were taken from a female donor with papillary thyroid cancer or a benign thyroid nodule (not recorded which). Some clones in this sample may be carry-over from other donors' samples. CDR3s include the opening cysteine and the closing phenylalanine or tryptophan. Fields, in order: V gene, J gene, D gene, clone size, CDR3 DNA, CDR3 protein. D genes are given only for firm matches. Clone size, where shown, is once, few, many, or a class for clones that have expanded.

TRBV18	TRBJ2-2	-	medium-sized	TGTGCCAGCTCACCACCGGAGGGCGGGGAGCTGTTTTTT	CASSPPEGGELFF
TRBV6-2/TRBV6-3	TRBJ1-5	-	-	TGTGCCAGCAGTTATGGCAGCGATAATCAGCCCCAGCATTTT	CASSYGSDNQPQHF
TRBV27	TRBJ2-2	-	few	TGTGCCAGCAGTTCGGGACAGAACACCGGGGAGCTGTTTTTT	CASSSGQNTGELFF
TRBV20-1	TRBJ2-7	TRBD2	few	TGCAGTGCTAGAGTTGGTAGCGGGACTAGCTACGAGCAGTACTTC	CSARVGSGTSYEQYF
TRBV6-5	TRBJ1-1	-	-	TGTGCCAGCAGTTACGTCCAGGTGGCTGAAGCTTCCTTT	CASSYVQVAEASF
TRBV20-1	TRBJ2-3	-	-	TGCAGTGCGACAACGGGAGATACGCAGTATTTT	CSATTGDTQYF
TRBV9	TRBJ1-3	-	-	TGTGCCAGCAGCGTCGAGGGGGGCCGGACAGCTGGAAACACCATATATTTT	CASSVEGGRTAGNTIYF
TRBV6-1	TRBJ2-7	-	-	TGTGCCAGCAGTGAAGAATTTAGTGGAGACTGGGGCTCCTACGAGCAGTACTTC	CASSEEFSGDWGSYEQYF
TRBV11-2	TRBJ2-7	-	-	TGTGCCAGCAGCTTAGATGGCGACGAGCAGTACTTC	CASSLDGDEQYF
TRBV30	TRBJ2-7	-	-	TGTGCCTGGAGTGTATCGGGTACAGCCTACGTGCAGTACTTC	CAWSVSGTAYVQYF
TRBV2	TRBJ2-1	TRBD2	few	TGTGCCAGCAGTACCGGGACTAGCGGGATTCATGAGCAGTTCTTC	CASSTGTSGIHEQFF
TRBV20-1	TRBJ1-2	-	-	TGCAGTGCTAGGGACGCCGGGAACCCCTATGGCTACACCTTC	CSARDAGNPYGYTF
TRBV6-1	TRBJ2-7	-	-	TGTGCCAGCAGTGTTAGGGACCTACCGAGCTCCTACGAGCAGTACTTC	CASSVRDLPSSYEQYF
TRBV19	TRBJ2-4	-	-	TGTGCCAGTAGTATTCTCGGGGGCGCGAATTTCCCAGCCAAAAACATTCAGTACTTC	CASSILGGANFPAKNIQYF
TRBV10-3	TRBJ1-2	-	many	TGTGCCATCAGTGGGACCCCGGACCATGGCTACACCTTC	CAISGTPDHGYTF
TRBV28	TRBJ2-1	TRBD2	-	TGTGCCAGCAGCCTAACACGGACTAGCGGGAAGGGGTTGTACAATGAGCAGTTCTTC	CASSLTRTSGKGLYNEQFF
TRBV5-4	TRBJ2-2	TRBD2	-	TGTGCCAGCAGCTTCCGACTAGCGGGGGGGCCCGATAACACCGGGGAGCTGTTTTTT	CASSFRLAGGPDNTGELFF
TRBV6-6	TRBJ2-7	TRBD1	few	TGTGCCAGCAGTTACTCATCCGGGACAGGGTCATACGAGCAGTACTTC	CASSYSSGTGSYEQYF
TRBV6-1	TRBJ2-7	TRBD1	-	TGTGCCAGCAGTCAGGGGGCGTTGGGGTACGAGCAGTACTTC	CASSQGALGYEQYF
TRBV7-3	TRBJ2-2	-	-	TGTGCCAGCAGCTTAACAGGGAGCTTCACCGGGGAGCTGTTTTTT	CASSLTGSFTGELFF